Listed below are T cell receptor beta chains from one sample, sequenced in a study of blood T cell repertoires in COVID-19. Sequencing used immunoSEQ multiplex PCR; TCRdb keeps in-frame clones, though not all of them. The data contain 150,000 or so clones, about 86% of them singletons. Sequenced material: peripheral blood. The receptor set was obtained from a woman of 80 years or more with acute or convalescent COVID-19. Each CDR3 is given with its conserved first and last residue. A D gene is named only where the DNA matches it firmly. Part of the rows lack a size; the others show once, few, many or a class for expanded clones.

TGTGCCAGCAGCTCGGGACCGGGACAGGGTTATGGCTACACCTTC,CASSSGPGQGYGYTF,TRBV7-2,TRBJ1-2,TRBD1,15,.
TGCGCCAGCAGCTTGGCCGGGGGGTTAATCTCTGGAAACACCATATATTTT,CASSLAGGLISGNTIYF,TRBV5-1,TRBJ1-3,.,17,.
TGTGCCAGTAGCCTTACAGGGGCCCCAGGCAACACCTTC,CASSLTGAPGNTF,TRBV19,TRBJ1-2,TRBD1,13,.
TGTGCCAGCAGCTTAGGACAGTTTAGTAACACTGAAGCTTTCTTT,CASSLGQFSNTEAFF,TRBV7-9,TRBJ1-1,.,15,few
TGTGCCAGCTCACCAATCTTTGGGGGACAGACTGAAGCTTTCTTT,CASSPIFGGQTEAFF,TRBV18,TRBJ1-1,TRBD1,15,.
TGTGCCAGCAGCTTGATACTGTACAATGAGCAGTTCTTC,CASSLILYNEQFF,TRBV5-4,TRBJ2-1,.,13,.
TGTGCCAGCAGCTTAGGGGGGGGCGGAATTAGGCTTTACAATGAGCAGTTCTTC,CASSLGGGGIRLYNEQFF,TRBV11-2,TRBJ2-1,.,18,.
TGTGCCAGCACCGACAGGGTGGGCCAGCCCCAGCATTTT,CASTDRVGQPQHF,TRBV2,TRBJ1-5,TRBD1,13,.
TGTGCCAGCAGCTTAGCTCGCAGGGGCTACACCTTC,CASSLARRGYTF,TRBV7-2,TRBJ1-2,.,12,.
TGTGCCAGCAGAATGGGACAGGGTGGATTTGGGAACACTGAAGCTTTCTTT,CASRMGQGGFGNTEAFF,TRBV7-3,TRBJ1-1,TRBD1,17,.
TGTGCCAGCAGCTCCCCAGGGGGGAACACCGGGGAGCTGTTTTTT,CASSSPGGNTGELFF,TRBV5-4,TRBJ2-2,TRBD1,15,.
TGTGCCAGCAGTGAAGTCCAGAGCAATCAGCCCCAGCATTTT,CASSEVQSNQPQHF,TRBV2,TRBJ1-5,.,14,.
TGTGCCAGCAGTTACCCGCAGGGAAGGAATGGCTACACCTTC,CASSYPQGRNGYTF,TRBV6-2/TRBV6-3,TRBJ1-2,.,14,.
TGTGCCAGCAGTTTGGTGCAGGCTGGAAACACCATATATTTT,CASSLVQAGNTIYF,TRBV2,TRBJ1-3,.,14,.
TGTGCCAGCTCACCCTTCAGGGACAGTAACTATGGCTACACCTTC,CASSPFRDSNYGYTF,TRBV18,TRBJ1-2,TRBD1,15,.
TGTGCCAGCTCCCGCCACAGCGGCACTGAAGCTTTCTTT,CASSRHSGTEAFF,TRBV18,TRBJ1-1,.,13,.
TGTGCCTCCCGACGGCGCCGGGGTCAGCCCCAGCATTTT,CASRRRRGQPQHF,TRBV7-8,TRBJ1-5,.,13,.
TGTGCCAGCAGACGGACAGGGGTAGATGGCTACACCTTC,CASRRTGVDGYTF,TRBV12-3/TRBV12-4,TRBJ1-2,TRBD1,13,.
TGTGCCAGCAGCCCGTGGACAGCGGACACTGAAGCTTTCTTT,CASSPWTADTEAFF,TRBV7-8,TRBJ1-1,.,14,.
TGTGCCAGCAGCCCCCTGGGAGGCAGCTATGGCTACACCTTC,CASSPLGGSYGYTF,TRBV7-9,TRBJ1-2,.,14,.
TGTGCCAGTAGTGACAGGCTGAGATATGGCTACACCTTC,CASSDRLRYGYTF,TRBV19,TRBJ1-2,.,13,.
TGTGCCAGTCACTCCGCGGGGCTCTCTGGAAACACCATATATTTT,CASHSAGLSGNTIYF,TRBV2,TRBJ1-3,.,15,.
TGTGCCTTCGGGGTTGATCAGCCCCAGCATTTT,CAFGVDQPQHF,TRBV30,TRBJ1-5,.,11,.
TGTGCCAGCAGCCAGCAGGGACAGGGAGGCTATGGCTACACCTTC,CASSQQGQGGYGYTF,TRBV4-2,TRBJ1-2,TRBD1,15,.
TGTGCCAGCAGCTCACTAGCGGGGGGCGCAGATACGCAGTATTTT,CASSSLAGGADTQYF,TRBV7-3,TRBJ2-3,TRBD2,15,.
TGCGCCAGCAGTCTACAGGGGGTAATCTCCTACGAGCAGTACTTC,CASSLQGVISYEQYF,TRBV10-2,TRBJ2-7,TRBD1,15,.
TGTGCCAGCTCGCCCTCGGGGGGGTCCACAGATACGCAGTATTTT,CASSPSGGSTDTQYF,TRBV18,TRBJ2-3,TRBD2,15,.
TGCGCCAGCAGCCAAGGGGCTCCAGGGTATAATCAGCCCCAGCATTTT,CASSQGAPGYNQPQHF,TRBV4-1,TRBJ1-5,.,16,.
TGTGCCAGCAGTTTACGGCGGGGTGGAAACATTCAGTACTTC,CASSLRRGGNIQYF,TRBV28,TRBJ2-4,.,14,.
TGTGCCATCAGTGACTCGGGGGGGACACGCGAGCAGTACTTC,CAISDSGGTREQYF,TRBV10-3,TRBJ2-7,TRBD2,14,few
TGTGCCAGTAGTACCCCGGGGCTAGCGGGGGGTGCAGATACGCAGTATTTT,CASSTPGLAGGADTQYF,TRBV19,TRBJ2-3,TRBD2,17,few
TGTGCCAGCAGCTCGCTACAGGGAAACACTGAAGCTTTCTTT,CASSSLQGNTEAFF,TRBV7-9,TRBJ1-1,.,14,once
TGCGCCAGCAGTACCCGGCAGGCGAACACTGAAGCTTTCTTT,CASSTRQANTEAFF,TRBV5-1,TRBJ1-1,.,14,.